This paragraph covers one T cell receptor (beta chain) sequence. Its antigen remains unidentified. 5'-RACE, quantitative and with molecular barcodes, yielded the TCR beta libraries. Using its own MiXCR run on the 5' RACE reads, TCRdb lists one record per CDR3 protein. The sample carries fewer than 250,000 distinct CDR3 sequences, 8% to 11% recorded once. The V and J ends lost 5 bases and 1 base respectively, with 14 bases between them. Per germline, CDR1 SGHTA and CDR2 FQGTGA. This CDR3 comprises 15 residues. The data were obtained in a study of CD8 T cells in ankylosing spondylitis. Study findings and constraints: Disease-associated clones were CD8+ and fairly uncommon in peripheral blood. It appeared that ankylosing spondylitis blood was characterized by a TCR beta motif of several highly homologous variants.

The material sequenced was blood, either unsorted or a sorted T cell fraction (not recorded which). The rearrangement joins TRBV7-3 to TRBJ2-5; no definite D call. The source is a male donor with ankylosing spondylitis or in good health (not recorded which). CDR3 region: CASSPRPGIQETQYF. The CDR3 nucleotides are TGTGCCAGCAGCCCCCGGCCCGGAATCCAAGAGACCCAGTACTTC.